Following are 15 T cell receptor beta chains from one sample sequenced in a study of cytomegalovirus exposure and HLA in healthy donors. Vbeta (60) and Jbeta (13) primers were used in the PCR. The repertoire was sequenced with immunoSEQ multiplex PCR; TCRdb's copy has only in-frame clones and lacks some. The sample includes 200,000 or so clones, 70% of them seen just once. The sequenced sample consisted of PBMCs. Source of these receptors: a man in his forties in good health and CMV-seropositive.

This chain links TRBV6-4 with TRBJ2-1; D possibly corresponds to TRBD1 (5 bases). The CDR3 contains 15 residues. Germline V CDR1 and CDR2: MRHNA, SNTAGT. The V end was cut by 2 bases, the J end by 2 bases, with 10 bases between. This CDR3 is CASSDNRKPYNEQFF. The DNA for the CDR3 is TGTGCCAGCAGTGACAACAGGAAACCCTACAATGAGCAGTTCTTC.

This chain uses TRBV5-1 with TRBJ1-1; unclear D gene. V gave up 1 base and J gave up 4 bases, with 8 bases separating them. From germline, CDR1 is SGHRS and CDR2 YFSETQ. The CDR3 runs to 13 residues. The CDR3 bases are TGCGCCAGCAGCTTGCAGGATTCCACTGAAGCTTTCTTT. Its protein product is CASSLQDSTEAFF.

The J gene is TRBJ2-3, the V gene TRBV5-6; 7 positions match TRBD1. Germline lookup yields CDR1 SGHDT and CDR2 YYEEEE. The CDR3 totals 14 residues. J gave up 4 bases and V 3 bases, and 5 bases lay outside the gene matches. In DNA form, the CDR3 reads TGTGCCAGCAGCTCACAGGGGACAGCAGATACGCAGTATTTT. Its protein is CASSSQGTADTQYF.

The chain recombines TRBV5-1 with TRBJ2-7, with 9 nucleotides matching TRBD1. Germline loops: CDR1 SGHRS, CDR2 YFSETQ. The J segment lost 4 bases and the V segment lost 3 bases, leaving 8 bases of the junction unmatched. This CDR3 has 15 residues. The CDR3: CASSSSGQGIYEQYF. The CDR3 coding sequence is TGCGCCAGCAGCTCGTCGGGACAGGGTATTTACGAGCAGTACTTC.

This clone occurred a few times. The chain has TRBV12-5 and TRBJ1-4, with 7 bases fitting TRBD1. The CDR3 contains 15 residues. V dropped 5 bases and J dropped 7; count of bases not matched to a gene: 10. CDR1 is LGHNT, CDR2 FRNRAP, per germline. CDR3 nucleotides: TGTGCTAGTGGTGCCACAGGGGCTCCGGGTGAAAAACTGTTTTTT. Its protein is CASGATGAPGEKLFF.

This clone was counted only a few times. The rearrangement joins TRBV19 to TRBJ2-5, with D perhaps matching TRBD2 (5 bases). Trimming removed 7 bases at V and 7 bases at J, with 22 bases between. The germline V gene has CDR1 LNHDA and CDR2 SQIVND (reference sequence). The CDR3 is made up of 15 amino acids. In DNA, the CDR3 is TGTGCCAGTACCCCCTCCGGACTCCAGAAGGGGACCCAGTACTTC. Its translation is CASTPSGLQKGTQYF. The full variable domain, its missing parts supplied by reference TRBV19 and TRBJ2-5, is DGGITQSPKYLFRKEGQNVTLSCEQNLNHDAMYWYRQDPGQGLRLIYYSQIVNDFQKGDIAEGYSVSREKKESFPLTVTSAQKNPTAFYLCASTPSGLQKGTQYFGPGTRLLVL.

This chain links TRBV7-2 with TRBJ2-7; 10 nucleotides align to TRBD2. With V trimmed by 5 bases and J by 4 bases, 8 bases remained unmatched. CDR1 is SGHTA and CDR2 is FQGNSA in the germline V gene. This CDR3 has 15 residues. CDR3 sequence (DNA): TGTGCCAGCAGCCGCGAGCGGGGGGGCCAATACGAGCAGTACTTC. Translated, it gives CASSRERGGQYEQYF.

CDR3 protein: CASSLGVRVGTEAFF. CDR3 nucleotides: TGTGCCAGCAGCTTGGGGGTCAGGGTGGGTACTGAAGCTTTCTTT. The chain couples TRBV5-6 to TRBJ1-1, with a tentative D call TRBD1 (5 bases). Trimming removed 0 bases at V and 5 bases at J, with 14 bases between. The CDR3 has 15 amino acids. Germline assignment: CDR1 SGHDT and CDR2 YYEEEE.

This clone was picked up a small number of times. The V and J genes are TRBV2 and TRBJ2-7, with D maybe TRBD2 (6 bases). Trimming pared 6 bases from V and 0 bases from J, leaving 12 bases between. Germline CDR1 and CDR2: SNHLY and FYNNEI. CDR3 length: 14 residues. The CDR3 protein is CASSWGLNSYEQYF. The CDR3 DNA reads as TGTGCCAGCAGCTGGGGACTCAACTCCTACGAGCAGTACTTC.

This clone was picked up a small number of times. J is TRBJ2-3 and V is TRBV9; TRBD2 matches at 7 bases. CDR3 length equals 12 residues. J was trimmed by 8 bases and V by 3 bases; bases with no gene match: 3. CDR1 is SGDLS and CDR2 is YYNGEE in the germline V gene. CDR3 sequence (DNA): TGTGCCAGCAGCGCCAGGGAGGGTACGCAGTATTTT. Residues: CASSAREGTQYF.

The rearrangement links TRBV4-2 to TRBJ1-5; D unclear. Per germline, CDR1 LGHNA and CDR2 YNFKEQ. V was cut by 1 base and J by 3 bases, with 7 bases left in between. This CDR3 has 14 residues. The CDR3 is CASSQGAFNQPQHF. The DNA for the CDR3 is TGTGCCAGCAGCCAAGGGGCTTTCAATCAGCCCCAGCATTTT.

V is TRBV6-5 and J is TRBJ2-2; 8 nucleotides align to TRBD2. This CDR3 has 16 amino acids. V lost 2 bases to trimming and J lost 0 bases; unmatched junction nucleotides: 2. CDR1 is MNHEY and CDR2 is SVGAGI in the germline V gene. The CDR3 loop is CASSYTGGANTGELFF. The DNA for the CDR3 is TGTGCCAGCAGTTACACCGGGGGGGCGAACACCGGGGAGCTGTTTTTT.

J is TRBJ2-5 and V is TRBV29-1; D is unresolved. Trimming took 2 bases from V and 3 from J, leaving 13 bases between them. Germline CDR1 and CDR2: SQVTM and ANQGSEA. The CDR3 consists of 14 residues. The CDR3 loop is CSVEYPYPKETQYF. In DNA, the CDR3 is TGCAGCGTTGAATATCCCTATCCTAAAGAGACCCAGTACTTC.

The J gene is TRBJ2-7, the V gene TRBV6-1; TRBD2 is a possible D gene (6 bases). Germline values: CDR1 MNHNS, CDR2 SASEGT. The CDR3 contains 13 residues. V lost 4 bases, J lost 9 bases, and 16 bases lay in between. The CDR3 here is CASSAGDLGGQYF. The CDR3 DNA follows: TGTGCCAGCAGTGCGGGAGACTTAGGTGGGCAGTACTTC.

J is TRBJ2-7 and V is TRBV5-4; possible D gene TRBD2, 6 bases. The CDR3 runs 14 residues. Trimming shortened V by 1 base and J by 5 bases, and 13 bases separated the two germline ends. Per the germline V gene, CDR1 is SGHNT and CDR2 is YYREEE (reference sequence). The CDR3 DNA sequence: TGTGCCAGCAGCTTGTATCGGGAGACCCACGAGCAGTACTTC. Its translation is CASSLYRETHEQYF.